These T cell receptor beta chains were read from a single sample in a study of shared clonotypes between healthy human individuals. TCRdb keeps only in-frame clones here, not all; method: immunoSEQ multiplex PCR. The sample contains 2 million to 2.5 million clones, 93% of which appear only once. Sequencing was done on a sample of naive CD4+ T cells from PBMCs. The origin of the receptors is a man aged 18 to 29 in good health. Some clones in this sample may be carry-over from other donors' samples. Both conserved end residues are part of each CDR3. A D gene is named only where the DNA matches it firmly. The size entry is marked missing in some rows and otherwise reads once, few, many or a size class.

v_gene,d_gene,abundance,j_gene,CDR3nt,CDR3aa
TRBV7-9,TRBD1,.,TRBJ1-5,TGTGCCAGCAGCCCACAGGGGAATCAGCCCCAGCATTTT,CASSPQGNQPQHF
TRBV19,.,.,TRBJ2-5,TGTGCCAGTAGTACGACTGTTTACTCAGAGCCCCAGTACTTC,CASSTTVYSEPQYF
TRBV7-3,TRBD2,.,TRBJ2-1,TGTGCCAGCAGCTTAGCCGGGAGGGATAACAATGAGCAGTTCTTC,CASSLAGRDNNEQFF
TRBV28,.,.,TRBJ2-1,TGTGCCACCAACGGAGTAACCTACAATGAGCAGTTCTTC,CATNGVTYNEQFF
TRBV5-6,.,.,TRBJ2-5,TGTGCCAGCAGCTTACCTTCGGGAGAGACCCAGTACTTC,CASSLPSGETQYF
TRBV14,.,.,TRBJ2-2,TGTGCCAGCAGCCAAGGCCTGGGACTTTTAACGTCCACCGGGGAGCTGTTTTTT,CASSQGLGLLTSTGELFF
TRBV29-1,TRBD1,.,TRBJ1-2,TGCAGCGGGGACAGGGGGAGCGGTGGCTACACCTTC,CSGDRGSGGYTF
TRBV2,.,once,TRBJ2-1,TGTGCCAGCAGCGCCTCAGATAACAATGAGCAGTTCTTC,CASSASDNNEQFF
TRBV14,TRBD2,.,TRBJ2-5,TGTGCCAGCAGCCTGGGACTAGCCCCAGAGACCCAGTACTTC,CASSLGLAPETQYF
TRBV6-1,.,.,TRBJ2-2,TGTGCCAGCAGTGAAGCGCGGGGGCCTGACACCGGGGAGCTGTTTTTT,CASSEARGPDTGELFF
TRBV19,.,.,TRBJ1-4,TGTGCCAGTAGTATAAACCCGGCCGAAAAACTGTTTTTT,CASSINPAEKLFF
TRBV28,.,.,TRBJ2-3,TGTGCCAGCAGTTTCGGGGGCCTCACAGATACGCAGTATTTT,CASSFGGLTDTQYF
TRBV5-1,.,.,TRBJ2-1,TGCGCCAGCAGCCTCTTGGACCGCAATGAGCAGTTCTTC,CASSLLDRNEQFF
TRBV27,.,.,TRBJ2-7,TGTGCCAGCAGTTCCCCCGGGGTTTCCGAGGAGCAGTACTTC,CASSSPGVSEEQYF
TRBV9,TRBD1,.,TRBJ1-3,TGTGCCAGCAGCGGCAACTCAACAGGGGACTGGAAAGGGACCATATATTTT,CASSGNSTGDWKGTIYF
TRBV21-1,.,.,TRBJ2-2,TGCTCAACCACGGGACTTTGCACCGGGGAGCTGTTTTTT,CSTTGLCTGELFF
TRBV18,.,.,TRBJ2-5,TGTGCCAGCTCACTCTCCCAAGAGACCCAGTACTTC,CASSLSQETQYF
TRBV9,TRBD2,.,TRBJ2-1,TGTGCCAGCAGCGTGTTCCCGGGACTAGCGGGACATGAGCAGTTCTTC,CASSVFPGLAGHEQFF
TRBV5-1,TRBD2,.,TRBJ2-6,TGCGCCAGCAGCCCCAAGCCCCAGCGGGGGAGCTCTGGGGCCAACGTCCTGACTTTC,CASSPKPQRGSSGANVLTF
TRBV27,TRBD1,.,TRBJ2-6,TGTGCCAGCAGTTTAAGGGGGCCTGGGGCCAACGTCCTGACTTTC,CASSLRGPGANVLTF
TRBV9,TRBD1,.,TRBJ2-1,TGTGCCAGCAGCGTACAGGGGGCGCTCAATGAGCAGTTCTTC,CASSVQGALNEQFF
TRBV19,TRBD2,.,TRBJ2-1,TGTGCCAGTAGTGCGACTAGCGCCAACCTCCCCTCCTACAATGAGCAGTTCTTC,CASSATSANLPSYNEQFF
TRBV4-1,TRBD2,once,TRBJ2-5,TGCGCCAGCAGCCCCCGACTAGCGGGCATAGAGAGGGAAGAGACCCAGTACTTC,CASSPRLAGIEREETQYF
TRBV5-1,.,.,TRBJ1-4,TGCGCCAGCAGTTTAGGAGGGCTCGGTGAAAAACTGTTTTTT,CASSLGGLGEKLFF
TRBV5-1,.,.,TRBJ2-1,TGCGCCAGCAGTGGGTGGGACGTCTCCTACAATGAGCAGTTCTTC,CASSGWDVSYNEQFF
TRBV30,TRBD2,.,TRBJ2-6,TGTGCCTGGAGCCCGGGGAGGGGACTCTCTGGGGCCAACGTCCTGACTTTC,CAWSPGRGLSGANVLTF
TRBV7-2,TRBD2,.,TRBJ2-7,TGTGCCAGCAGCTTAGCTAGCGGGATAGATCAGTACTTC,CASSLASGIDQYF
TRBV2,.,.,TRBJ2-1,TGTGCCAGCAGCCCTGACCGGAGCTCCTACAATGAGCAGTTCTTC,CASSPDRSSYNEQFF
TRBV5-4,.,.,TRBJ1-3,TGTGCCAGCAGCTTGGCCCATGGGGGAGCTGGAAACACCATATATTTT,CASSLAHGGAGNTIYF
TRBV27,TRBD1,.,TRBJ1-2,TGTGCCAGCAGTCCACAGGGGTATTATGGCTACACCTTC,CASSPQGYYGYTF
TRBV29-1,.,.,TRBJ2-7,TGCAGCGTTGTGACTGTCAGCTCCTACGAGCAGTACTTC,CSVVTVSSYEQYF
TRBV27,TRBD2,.,TRBJ2-7,TGTGCCAGCAGTGTGAGCGGGAGGGCCAGAGACTACGAGCAGTACTTC,CASSVSGRARDYEQYF
TRBV18,.,.,TRBJ2-3,TGTGCCAGCTCGCCATTCCCTAGCACAGATACGCAGTATTTT,CASSPFPSTDTQYF
TRBV19,.,.,TRBJ2-6,TGTGCCAGTTGGTCTGGGGCCAACGTCCTGACTTTC,CASWSGANVLTF
TRBV7-8,TRBD2,.,TRBJ2-1,TGTGCCAGCCGTCCCGGGACTAGCGGACGATCCTACAATGAGCAGTTCTTC,CASRPGTSGRSYNEQFF
TRBV7-3,.,.,TRBJ2-3,TGTGCCAGCAGCTTCACTAGCCTAAGCACAGATACGCAGTATTTT,CASSFTSLSTDTQYF
TRBV2,TRBD2,once,TRBJ2-7,TGTGCCAGCATTCGACAGACTAGCGGGAGCTACGAGCAGTACTTC,CASIRQTSGSYEQYF
TRBV5-1,TRBD1,.,TRBJ2-1,TGCGCCAGCAGCTTGACAGGGGCCACTGGTGAGCAGTTCTTC,CASSLTGATGEQFF
TRBV12-5,.,.,TRBJ2-2,TGTGCTAGTGCTGCCGGGAAGAACACCGGGGAGCTGTTTTTT,CASAAGKNTGELFF
TRBV9,.,once,TRBJ2-5,TGTGCCAGCAGCCCGTCGGGCACCCCGTACCAAGAGACCCAGTACTTC,CASSPSGTPYQETQYF
TRBV5-4,TRBD2,.,TRBJ2-1,TGTGCCAGCAGCCCGAGCGGGAGAGCCTACAATGAGCAGTTCTTC,CASSPSGRAYNEQFF
TRBV9,.,.,TRBJ1-2,TGTGCCAGCAGCGCGTTAACCTATGGCTACACCTTC,CASSALTYGYTF
TRBV2,TRBD1,.,TRBJ2-7,TGTGCCAGCAGTGGAGAACAGGGGACCTACGAGCAGTACTTC,CASSGEQGTYEQYF
TRBV29-1,.,.,TRBJ2-7,TGCAGCGTTGGCTTCTTAGGGTCCTACGAGCAGTACTTC,CSVGFLGSYEQYF
TRBV6-4,TRBD2,.,TRBJ2-1,TGTGCCAGCAGTCTGATGACTAGCGGAGCCTACAATGAGCAGTTCTTC,CASSLMTSGAYNEQFF
TRBV7-2,.,.,TRBJ1-2,TGTGCCAGCAGCAAACGGTACAGAGCAGTTGGCTACACCTTC,CASSKRYRAVGYTF
TRBV28,TRBD1,once,TRBJ1-2,TGTGCCAGCAGTTTAAGAGGACAGGGGGCTAACTATGGCTACACCTTC,CASSLRGQGANYGYTF
TRBV21-1,.,.,TRBJ2-3,TGTGCCAGCAGCGGACAGGGGAATAGGAACACAGATACGCAGTATTTT,CASSGQGNRNTDTQYF
TRBV6-5,TRBD1,.,TRBJ2-3,TGTGCCAGCGGGGGAACAGGGGGCTTTGTGGATACGCAGTATTTT,CASGGTGGFVDTQYF
TRBV6-6,.,.,TRBJ1-1,TGTGCCAGCAGTTACTCCCCGGGTTGGGACACTGAAGCTTTCTTT,CASSYSPGWDTEAFF
TRBV6-6,TRBD1,.,TRBJ1-1,TGTGCCAGCAGTTGGAAGGGACAGGAGAACACTGAAGCTTTCTTT,CASSWKGQENTEAFF
TRBV4-2,TRBD2,.,TRBJ2-1,TGTGCCAGCAGCCAGCCGGGACTAGCGGGATTAAATGAGCAGTTCTTC,CASSQPGLAGLNEQFF
TRBV7-9,.,.,TRBJ2-7,TGTGCCAGCAGCCCCCTCGGGCGGGGGCCCTACGAGCAGTACTTC,CASSPLGRGPYEQYF
TRBV18,.,.,TRBJ1-1,TGTGCCAGCTCATCCAGCCAGAAGAGCACTGAAGCTTTCTTT,CASSSSQKSTEAFF